This T cell receptor (beta chain) was profiled in a study of shared clonotypes between healthy human individuals. Looking at the study overall: The donor pool was made up of two women and three men aged 18 to 49.

Germline values: CDR1 SGHVS, CDR2 FQNEAQ. Trimming took off 1 base at V and 14 bases at J, with 12 bases between the two ends. The CDR3 sequence is 12 residues long. Original analysis: Junction-only immunoSEQ sequences carried no quality scores, so filtering differed. Sequencing used immunoSEQ multiplex PCR; TCRdb keeps in-frame clones, though not all of them. D and trimming were read from the DNA, whereas the V and J calls and clone size are those reported in that table. Among some 2,500,000 clones listed, 80% to 95% were seen once. The sequenced material came from naive CD4+ T cells from PBMCs. The subset: CD45RA+ positively selected. The clonotype comes from a man in his late teens or twenties in good health. Some clones in this sample may be carry-over from other donors' samples. This sequence joins TRBV7-8 and TRBJ2-4, with D perhaps being TRBD1 or TRBD2 (5 bases each). Here the CDR3 reads CASSLDLGPEYF. The CDR3 DNA reads as TGTGCCAGCAGCTTAGACCTGGGACCAGAGTACTTC.